The 31 T cell receptor beta chains given below trace back to one sample, sequenced in a study of blood T cell repertoires in COVID-19. Clones were read by immunoSEQ multiplex PCR, and TCRdb kept only the in-frame ones, dropping some. This sample yields under 200,000 clones, of which approximately 86% are seen a single time; just over 2.5% belongs to the top ten. Sequencing was carried out using peripheral blood. These receptors all stem from a woman older than 75 with COVID-19, enrolled during active disease.

The table lists this clone with a count of one. Here the CDR3 DNA reads TGCAGTGCTAGTGGCGGGGACTATGGCTACACCTTC. It encodes CSASGGDYGYTF. This chain uses TRBV20-1 with TRBJ1-2; D call uncertain. The CDR3 sequence is 12 residues long. From germline, CDR1 is DFQATT and CDR2 SNEGSKA (reference sequence). V was trimmed by 3 bases and J by 3 bases, leaving 8 bases between them.

This clone was recorded once. The chain couples TRBV6-6 to TRBJ1-1; D is undetermined. With 6 bases removed from V and 2 bases from J, the gap between germline ends came to 13 bases. Germline CDR1 MNHNY, CDR2 SVGAGI (reference sequence). The CDR3 covers 14 residues. The CDR3 reads CASSRHSFNTEAFF. CDR3 coding DNA: TGTGCCAGCAGCCGACATAGCTTTAACACTGAAGCTTTCTTT.

V usage is TRBV5-5 and J usage is TRBJ1-5; D is unresolved. Germline V gene lookup returns CDR1 SGHKS and CDR2 YYEKEE (reference sequence). V gave up 2 bases and J gave up 3 bases, with 12 bases separating them. This CDR3 is built from 15 residues. As DNA, the CDR3 is TGTGCCAGCAGCTTTGATGGTCAGATCAATCAGCCCCAGCATTTT. It yields the protein CASSFDGQINQPQHF.

This chain uses TRBV6-5 with TRBJ2-7; 10 bases map to TRBD2. CDR1 is MNHEY and CDR2 is SVGAGI in the germline V gene. After removal of 2 bases from V and 5 bases from J, the junction contained 9 bases not matched to a gene. This CDR3 is built from 16 residues. The CDR3 DNA sequence: TGTGCCAGCAGTTACGAATCTAGCGGGAGTGTAAACGAGCAGTACTTC. Translating gives CASSYESSGSVNEQYF.

CDR3 sequence reads: CASSPGAGQGSYNEQFF. The CDR3 coding sequence is TGTGCCAGCAGCCCCGGGGCCGGGCAGGGGTCTTACAATGAGCAGTTCTTC. The rearrangement uses TRBV7-9 and TRBJ2-1; possibly TRBD1 for D (6 bases). CDR3 length equals 17 residues. V lost 5 bases, J lost 4 bases, and 21 bases lay in between. CDR1 is SEHNR and CDR2 is FQNEAQ in the germline V gene (reference sequence). The complete variable domain, with remaining parts taken from reference TRBV7-9 and TRBJ2-1, reads DTGVSQNPRHKITKRGQNVTFRCDPISEHNRLYWYRQTLGQGPEFLTYFQNEAQLEKSRLLSDRFSAERPKGSFSTLEIQRTEQGDSAMYLCASSPGAGQGSYNEQFFGPGTRLTVL.

This clone was picked up one time. One end of the junction fails to match germline, which may point to a read error. Other DNA sequences in the same sample also yield this CDR3. The chain couples TRBV5-1 to TRBJ2-3; D is possibly TRBD2 (5 bases). The germline V gene has CDR1 SGHRS and CDR2 YFSETQ. The CDR3 extends over 16 amino acids. CDR3: CASWGEDSVGTDTQYF. CDR3 DNA sequence: TGCGCCAGCTGGGGAGAAGATAGCGTAGGCACAGATACGCAATATTTT.

The rearrangement joins TRBV24-1 to TRBJ2-1; 7 nucleotides agree with TRBD2. The CDR3 sequence is 16 residues long. CDR1 is KGHDR and CDR2 is SFDVKD in the germline V gene. The ends lost 5 bases at V and 1 base at J; junction bases unmatched: 7. The DNA of the CDR3 is TGTGCCACCAGTGGACTGGGAGGGAGATCCTACAATGAGCAGTTCTTC. It is translated as CATSGLGGRSYNEQFF.

This sequence joins TRBV12-5 and TRBJ2-2; TRBD1 matches 9 bases. J lost 1 base, V lost 1 base, and 1 base had no gene match. Germline V gene data show CDR1 as LGHNT and CDR2 as FRNRAP. The CDR3 consists of 16 residues. CDR3 bases: TGTGCTAGTGGTTTGGGACAGGGGGGGAACACCGGGGAGCTGTTTTTT. Translation gives CASGLGQGGNTGELFF. The full variable domain, rest sourced from reference TRBV12-5 and TRBJ2-2, is DARVTQTPRHKVTEMGQEVTMRCQPILGHNTVFWYRQTMMQGLELLAYFRNRAPLDDSGMPKDRFSAEMPDATLATLKIQPSEPRDSAVYFCASGLGQGGNTGELFFGEGSRLTVL.

V gene TRBV6-6 combines with J gene TRBJ2-5; D is perhaps TRBD2 (6 bases). Trimming pared 7 bases from V and 5 bases from J, leaving 20 bases between. Per germline, CDR1 MNHNY and CDR2 SVGAGI (reference sequence). The CDR3 runs to 15 residues. CDR3 bases: TGTGCCAGCAATCCAGGAGGGCCGGCGTTGGAGACCCAGTACTTC. It encodes CASNPGGPALETQYF.

CDR3 coding DNA: TGTGCCAGCAGTCAATCCTCCGGGACAGGACGGGGTAATGGCTACACCTTC. Amino acid sequence: CASSQSSGTGRGNGYTF. The chain links TRBV7-3 to TRBJ1-2; 8 bases line up with TRBD1. Per germline, CDR1 SGHTA and CDR2 FQGTGA. The J segment lost 6 bases and the V segment lost 6 bases, leaving 18 bases of the junction unmatched. This CDR3 contains 17 residues.

The chain links TRBV2 to TRBJ2-2, with 10 bases matching TRBD1. Trimming at V came to 4 bases and at J to 4 bases, leaving 0 bases not matched to a gene. The CDR3 runs 14 residues. Germline CDR1 is SNHLY and CDR2 is FYNNEI. The CDR3 reads CASSGDRGTGELFF. CDR3 coding DNA: TGTGCCAGCAGTGGGGACAGGGGCACCGGGGAGCTGTTTTTT.

The chain recombines TRBV27 with TRBJ1-4; TRBD1 agrees at 7 bases. Germline CDR1 MNHEY, CDR2 SMNVEV (reference sequence). CDR3 length equals 15 residues. J gave up 7 bases and V 4 bases, and 9 bases lay outside the gene matches. The CDR3 protein is CASSYNPGGSEKLFF. The CDR3 nucleotides are TGTGCCAGCAGTTATAATCCAGGGGGTAGTGAAAAACTGTTTTTT.

The chain uses TRBV7-8 and TRBJ2-7; the match to TRBD1 covers 8 bases. V lost 6 bases and J lost 5; bases outside the gene matches: 12. Per the germline V gene, CDR1 is SGHVS and CDR2 is FQNEAQ. The CDR3 is made up of 15 amino acids. CDR3 DNA sequence: TGTGCCAGCAGTTTCGGACAGGGCAGGTTAAACGAGCAGTACTTC. This translates into CASSFGQGRLNEQYF.

V and J are TRBV12-3 or TRBV12-4 and TRBJ1-1, with 10 bases identical to TRBD1. V dropped 5 bases and J dropped 6; count of bases not matched to a gene: 3. This CDR3 contains 13 residues. CDR3 in DNA: TGTGCCAGCAGTCTTGGGACAGGGGCTGAAGCTTTCTTT. Translating gives CASSLGTGAEAFF.

The table lists this clone with a count of one. The rearrangement uses TRBV12-5 and TRBJ2-7, with TRBD1 matching 8 bases. CDR1 and CDR2 from the germline V gene are LGHNT and FRNRAP. V lost 8 bases to trimming and J lost 10 bases; unmatched junction nucleotides: 16. The length of the CDR3 is 14 residues. The DNA of the CDR3 is TGTGCTAGTAGTGAGGGGACAGGTGGAGGGAAACAGTACTTC. The encoded protein is CASSEGTGGGKQYF.

Of note for this clone: The identical CDR3 is also encoded by other nucleotide sequences in the sample. This rearrangement joins TRBV29-1 to TRBJ1-1, with 7 bases aligning to TRBD1. Germline CDR1 and CDR2: SQVTM and ANQGSEA. This CDR3 spans 12 amino acids. With 7 bases clipped from V and 2 bases from J, the junction kept 4 bases outside the gene matches. DNA of the CDR3: TGCAGCGCGCAGGGGGGTAACACTGAAGCTTTCTTT. Protein: CSAQGGNTEAFF. The full variable domain, rest sourced from reference TRBV29-1 and TRBJ1-1, is SAVISQKPSRDICQRGTSLTIQCQVDSQVTMMFWYRQQPGQSLTLIATANQGSEATYESGFVIDKFPISRPNLTFSTLTVSNMSPEDSSIYLCSAQGGNTEAFFGQGTRLTVV.

The rearrangement joins TRBV7-2 to TRBJ2-5, with TRBD1 identical over 8 bases. CDR1 and CDR2 (germline): SGHTA, FQGNSA. The CDR3 contains 15 residues. J lost 5 bases, V lost 0 bases, and 5 bases had no gene match. As DNA, the CDR3 is TGTGCCAGCAGCTTAGCCGGGGGACAGGCGGAGACCCAGTACTTC. This codes for CASSLAGGQAETQYF.

The chain joins TRBV4-2 to TRBJ1-4, with no clear D. This CDR3 contains 15 residues. CDR1 and CDR2 (germline): LGHNA, YNFKEQ. Trimming shortened V by 0 bases and J by 4 bases, and 9 bases separated the two germline ends. Here the CDR3 reads CASSQEDRLNEKLFF. The CDR3 DNA reads as TGTGCCAGCAGCCAAGAGGATAGACTTAATGAAAAACTGTTTTTT.

This chain uses TRBV28 with TRBJ2-7; TRBD2 matches 14 bases. V trimming: 7 bases; J trimming: 2 bases; junction bases outside the gene matches: 10. Germline CDR1 is MDHEN and CDR2 is SYDVKM. This CDR3 contains 17 residues. The DNA for the CDR3 is TGTGCCAGCACATCCGGGACTAGCGGGAGAATCCCCTACGAGCAGTACTTC. It is translated as CASTSGTSGRIPYEQYF.

This rearrangement joins TRBV14 to TRBJ1-2; possible D gene TRBD1, 5 bases. Germline CDR1 SGHDN, CDR2 FVKESK. This CDR3 spans 13 amino acids. Trimming took off 4 bases at V and 6 bases at J, with 12 bases between the two ends. CDR3 loop: CASSPNRKDGYTF. DNA for the CDR3: TGTGCCAGCAGCCCCAACAGGAAAGATGGCTACACCTTC. Variable domain in full (rest from reference TRBV14 and TRBJ1-2): EAGVTQFPSHSVIEKGQTVTLRCDPISGHDNLYWYRRVMGKEIKFLLHFVKESKQDESGMPNNRFLAERTGGTYSTLKVQPAELEDSGVYFCASSPNRKDGYTFGSGTRLTVV.

The chain uses TRBV19 and TRBJ2-2; 7 bases line up with TRBD2. The CDR3 is 15 amino acids. V was clipped by 3 bases and J by 6 bases; unmatched bases: 7. The germline gives CDR1 LNHDA, CDR2 SQIVND (reference sequence). Written as DNA, the CDR3 is TGTGCCAGTAGTATTGGGAGCGGGATCCCCGGGGAGCTGTTTTTT. It codes for CASSIGSGIPGELFF.

The chain links TRBV6-5 to TRBJ2-1, with 8 bases matching TRBD1. Germline values: CDR1 MNHEY, CDR2 SVGAGI. There are 15 residues in the CDR3. V lost 6 bases, J lost 3 bases, and 7 bases stayed unmatched. The chain's CDR3 is CASSAGQGGYNEQFF. The CDR3 bases are TGTGCCAGCAGCGCCGGACAGGGTGGCTACAATGAGCAGTTCTTC.

The chain couples TRBV19 to TRBJ1-3, with 9 bases fitting TRBD1. Losses at the gene ends were 5 bases for V and 2 bases for J; bases not matched to a gene: 10. This CDR3 has 17 amino acids. The germline gives CDR1 LNHDA, CDR2 SQIVND (reference sequence). CDR3 amino acids: CASSLPGQGFTGNTIYF. Written as DNA, the CDR3 is TGTGCCAGTAGTTTGCCGGGACAGGGCTTCACTGGAAACACCATATATTTT. The complete variable domain, with remaining parts taken from reference TRBV19 and TRBJ1-3, reads DGGITQSPKYLFRKEGQNVTLSCEQNLNHDAMYWYRQDPGQGLRLIYYSQIVNDFQKGDIAEGYSVSREKKESFPLTVTSAQKNPTAFYLCASSLPGQGFTGNTIYFGEGSWLTVV.

A few counts support this clone. V and J are TRBV7-9 and TRBJ1-1; TRBD1 agrees at 11 bases. Trimming at V came to 4 bases and at J to 10 bases, leaving 5 bases not matched to a gene. This CDR3 has 13 residues. Germline V gives CDR1 SEHNR, CDR2 FQNEAQ (reference sequence). CDR3: CASSSDRGLGAFF. In DNA form, the CDR3 reads TGTGCCAGCAGCTCGGACAGGGGGCTTGGAGCTTTCTTT.

This clone was seen more than once but under ten times. CDR3 DNA: TGTGCCAGCAGCCAAGATCTAGGGGGGGCTAATCAGCCCCAGCATTTT. It is translated as CASSQDLGGANQPQHF. The chain combines TRBV3-1 (or the pseudogene TRBV3-2) with TRBJ1-5, with a tentative D call TRBD1 (6 bases). Trimming pared 0 bases from V and 4 bases from J, leaving 13 bases between. Germline-derived CDR1 and CDR2 are LGHDT and YNNKEL (reference sequence). The CDR3 length is 16 residues.

This chain connects TRBV28 to TRBJ1-4; D unresolved. V dropped 7 bases and J dropped 12 bases, with 21 bases sitting between them. CDR3 length: 14 amino acids. Germline V lookup: CDR1 MDHEN, CDR2 SYDVKM. CDR3: CASTFRGGELQLFF. CDR3 nucleotides: TGTGCCAGCACCTTCCGGGGAGGCGAATTGCAACTGTTTTTT.

This sequence joins TRBV18 and TRBJ2-2; TRBD1 matches 9 bases. Germline V gene lookup returns CDR1 KGHSH and CDR2 LQKENI. This CDR3 comprises 15 residues. The V and J ends lost 1 base and 3 bases, in that order; junction bases with no gene match: 0. CDR3 nucleotide sequence: TGTGCCAGCTCACCACGGACAGGGGACACCGGGGAGCTGTTTTTT. It specifies CASSPRTGDTGELFF.

J is TRBJ1-2 and V is TRBV28; 9 bases agree with TRBD1. The germline V gene has CDR1 MDHEN and CDR2 SYDVKM. V was clipped by 5 bases and J by 8 bases; unmatched bases: 12. This CDR3 has 15 amino acids. CDR3 sequence reads: CASSAPDRGMGGYTF. The CDR3 DNA reads as TGTGCCAGCAGTGCACCGGACAGGGGAATGGGAGGCTACACCTTC.

CDR3 DNA: TGTGCCAGCGGCCCTCGGGGGGAGAGTACTGAAGCTTTCTTT. It yields the protein CASGPRGESTEAFF. The rearrangement joins TRBV27 to TRBJ1-1, with D possibly matching TRBD1 (5 bases). The CDR3 spans 14 residues. The germline V gene encodes CDR1 MNHEY and CDR2 SMNVEV (reference sequence). The V and J ends lost 8 bases and 5 bases respectively, with 18 bases between them.

This chain uses TRBV6-6 with TRBJ1-1; 8 bases map to TRBD1. The CDR3 runs 14 residues. Germline values: CDR1 MNHNY, CDR2 SVGAGI (reference sequence). With V trimmed by 5 bases and J by 0 bases, 2 bases remained unmatched. DNA of the CDR3: TGTGCCAGCAGTGAGGACAGGGTGAACACTGAAGCTTTCTTT. This translates into CASSEDRVNTEAFF.

The rearrangement joins TRBV5-1 to TRBJ2-5, with a possible D match to TRBD1 (6 bases). In germline, CDR1 is SGHRS, CDR2 YFSETQ. CDR3 length equals 14 residues. Trimming stripped 0 bases from V and 5 bases from J, with 11 bases between. The CDR3 DNA reads as TGCGCCAGCAGCTTGGAGGGACATGGGGAGACCCAGTACTTC. Protein sequence: CASSLEGHGETQYF.